The 7 T cell receptor beta chains listed next were all sequenced from one sample in a study of blood T cell repertoires in COVID-19. The method was immunoSEQ multiplex PCR; TCRdb's version includes in-frame clones alone and lacks a portion of them. The data show some 120,000 clones, around 83% seen once. The sample comprised PBMCs or T cells enriched from blood (not recorded which). All receptors derive from a man aged 30 to 45 who had recovered from COVID-19.

This rearrangement joins TRBV7-8 to TRBJ2-1; TRBD1 matches at 7 bases. CDR1 and CDR2 from the germline V gene are SGHVS and FQNEAQ. V lost 5 bases, J lost 0 bases, and 4 bases stayed unmatched. The CDR3 is 15 amino acids. CDR3: CASSRDSGSYNEQFF. CDR3 coding DNA: TGTGCCAGCAGCCGGGACAGTGGCTCCTACAATGAGCAGTTCTTC.

V is TRBV25-1 and J is TRBJ1-2; 7 bases fit TRBD1. V lost 5 bases to trimming and J lost 10 bases; unmatched junction nucleotides: 10. The CDR3 loop spans 13 amino acids. CDR1 is MGHDK and CDR2 is SYGVNS in the germline V gene. The CDR3 region has the DNA TGTGCCAGCAGTATTAGACAGGGTGCCGACTACACCTTC. Translating gives CASSIRQGADYTF.

V usage is TRBV6-5 and J usage is TRBJ1-1; 11 bases align to TRBD1. Germline loops: CDR1 MNHEY, CDR2 SVGAGI. V was clipped by 5 bases and J by 12 bases; unmatched bases: 8. The CDR3 is made up of 13 amino acids. CDR3 in amino acids: CASSKPGQGVSFF. DNA of the CDR3: TGTGCCAGCAGTAAACCGGGACAGGGGGTGTCTTTCTTT.

The chain combines TRBV18 with TRBJ1-2, with D possibly being TRBD1 (6 bases). The germline V and J ends were trimmed by 1 base and 5 bases, with 8 bases remaining between them. The CDR3 is 13 amino acids. Germline V gene data show CDR1 as KGHSH and CDR2 as LQKENI. The CDR3 is CASSPLGQYGYTF. DNA of the CDR3: TGTGCCAGCTCACCACTGGGACAATATGGCTACACCTTC.

This clone was found a few times. The chain is built from TRBV5-5 and TRBJ1-2; 8 bases line up with TRBD1. With 2 bases clipped from V and 3 bases from J, the junction kept 0 bases outside the gene matches. There are 13 residues in the CDR3. Per the germline V gene, CDR1 is SGHKS and CDR2 is YYEKEE (reference sequence). The CDR3 protein is CASSLQGDYGYTF. DNA for the CDR3: TGTGCCAGCAGCTTACAGGGGGACTATGGCTACACCTTC.

The V call is TRBV4-1, the J call TRBJ2-3; D perhaps matches TRBD2 (6 bases). Between the trimmed V and J ends, which lost 4 bases and 0 bases, there was a span of 11 bases. CDR3 length: 15 residues. CDR1 and CDR2 (germline): MGHRA, YSYEKL. The CDR3: CASSRGDSSTDTQYF. The CDR3 nucleotides read TGCGCCAGCAGCCGGGGGGACTCTAGCACAGATACGCAGTATTTT.

The chain combines TRBV3-1 (or the pseudogene TRBV3-2) with TRBJ1-2; TRBD1 agrees at 7 bases. The CDR3 sequence is 15 residues long. CDR1 LGHDT and CDR2 YNNKEL come from the germline V gene (reference sequence). Trimming took 4 bases from V and 2 from J; bases not matched to a gene: 7. CDR3 coding DNA: TGTGCCAGCAGCCCAGGGGGACAGACCAACTATGGCTACACCTTC. Its translation is CASSPGGQTNYGYTF.